This T cell receptor (beta chain) was recorded in a study of T-cell reconstitution after alpha-beta-depleted transplantation in children. Unique molecular identifiers featured in how the TCRbeta library was prepared. Each CDR3 protein gets one entry after TCRdb re-called the PCR reads with MiXCR. The table records approximately 230,000 distinct CDR3 sequences, under 30% of them present only once. Remarks on this clonotype: Its antigen remains unknown.

Germline CDR1 is SNHLY and CDR2 is FYNNEI. J gave up 5 bases and V 9 bases, and 17 bases lay outside the gene matches. The CDR3 is 19 amino acids. Study-level findings and limits: Surviving recipient cells, namely T cells and thymic progenitors, were the source of high day-60 TCRbeta diversity in some patients. Where alpha-beta T cells came from about two months after transplant was reportedly several hundred expanded graft clones. Newly produced T cells mostly provided counts and TCRbeta diversity after one year, as hyperexpanded clones declined.

This chain joins TRBV2 and TRBJ2-1; 15 bases align to TRBD2. The material sequenced was PBMCs, mostly from graft donor cells, taken 360 days after TCRalphabeta/CD19-depleted stem cell transplant. This clonotype originated in a female patient aged 2 to 10 who had a stem cell transplant for congenital amegakaryocytic thrombocytopenia, so the T cells may come from the graft donor. CDR3 sequence (DNA): TGTGCCAGTGCTCAAATTCCGGGACTAGCGGGGGGTAAAAACAATGAGCAGTTCTTC. As protein: CASAQIPGLAGGKNNEQFF. The complete variable domain, with remaining parts taken from reference TRBV2 and TRBJ2-1, reads EPEVTQTPSHQVTQMGQEVILRCVPISNHLYFYWYRQILGQKVEFLVSFYNNEISEKSEIFDDQFSVERPDGSNFTLKIRSTKLEDSAMYFCASAQIPGLAGGKNNEQFFGPGTRLTVL.